The present T cell receptor (beta chain) was sequenced within a study of blood T cell dynamics during melanoma immunotherapy. Concerning this clone itself: As yet, its antigen is unknown.

Stated time point: week 3, after first cycle of checkpoint inhibitor. Germline-derived CDR1 and CDR2 are MDHEN and SYDVKM. Trimming cost V 0 bases and J 5 bases; bases outside gene matches: 7. This CDR3 is 16 amino acids long. Produced via immunoSEQ multiplex PCR; TCRdb's table is partial and in-frame only. The sample consists of about 11,000 clones, 80% of them appearing once. Study findings and constraints: The study could not tell melanoma-specific clones from general immune activation. Disease-control patients' PBMC repertoires became either more clonal or more diverse at W3.

This specimen was blood, taken from a patient treated with checkpoint blockade. The chain couples TRBV28 to TRBJ2-1, with 7 bases identical to TRBD1. The receptor was derived from a human donor with melanoma. The CDR3 loop is CASSLWATGKDNEQFF. The CDR3 bases are TGTGCCAGCAGTTTATGGGCGACAGGGAAGGACAATGAGCAGTTCTTC.